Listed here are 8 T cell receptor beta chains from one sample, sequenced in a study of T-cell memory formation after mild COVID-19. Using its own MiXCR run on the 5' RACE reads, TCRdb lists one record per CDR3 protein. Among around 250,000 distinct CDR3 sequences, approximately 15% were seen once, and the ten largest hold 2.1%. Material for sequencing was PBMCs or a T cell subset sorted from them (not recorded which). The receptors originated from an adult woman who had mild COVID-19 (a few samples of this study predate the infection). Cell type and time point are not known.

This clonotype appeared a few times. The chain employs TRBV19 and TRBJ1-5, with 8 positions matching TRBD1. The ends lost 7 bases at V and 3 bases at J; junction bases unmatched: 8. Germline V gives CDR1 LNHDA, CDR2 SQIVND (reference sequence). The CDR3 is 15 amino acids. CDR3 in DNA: TGTGCCAGTACTCTAGGACAGGGAATCAATCAGCCCCAGCATTTT. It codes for CASTLGQGINQPQHF.

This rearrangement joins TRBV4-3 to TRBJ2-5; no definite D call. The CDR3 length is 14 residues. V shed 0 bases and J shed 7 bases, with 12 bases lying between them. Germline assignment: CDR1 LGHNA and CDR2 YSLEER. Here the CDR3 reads CASSQDRWVGTQYF. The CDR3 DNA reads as TGCGCCAGCAGCCAAGATCGGTGGGTGGGGACCCAGTACTTC.

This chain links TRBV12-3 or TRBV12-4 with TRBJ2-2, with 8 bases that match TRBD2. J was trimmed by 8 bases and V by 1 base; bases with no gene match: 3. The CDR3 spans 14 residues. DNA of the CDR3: TGTGCCAGCAGTTTAGGACTAGCGTCGGGGGAGCTGTTTTTT. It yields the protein CASSLGLASGELFF.

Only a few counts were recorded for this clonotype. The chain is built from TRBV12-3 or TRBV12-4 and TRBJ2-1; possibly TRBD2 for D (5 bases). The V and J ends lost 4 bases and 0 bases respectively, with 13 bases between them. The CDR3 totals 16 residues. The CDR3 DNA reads TGTGCCAGCAGTTCCCTAGCAGTCATCTCCTACAATGAGCAGTTCTTC. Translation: CASSSLAVISYNEQFF.

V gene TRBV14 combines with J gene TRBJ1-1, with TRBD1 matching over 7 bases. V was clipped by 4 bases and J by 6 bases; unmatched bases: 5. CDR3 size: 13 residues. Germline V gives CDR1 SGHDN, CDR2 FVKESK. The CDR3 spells CASSRLDRAEAFF. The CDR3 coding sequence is TGTGCCAGCAGCCGTCTTGACAGGGCTGAAGCTTTCTTT.

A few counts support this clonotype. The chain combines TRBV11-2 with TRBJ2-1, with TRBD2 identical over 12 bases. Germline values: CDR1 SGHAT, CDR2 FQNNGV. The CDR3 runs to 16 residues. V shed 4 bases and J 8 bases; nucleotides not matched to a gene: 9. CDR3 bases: TGTGCCAGCAGCTCCCCTCTAGCGGGAGGGCGAGATGAGCAGTTCTTC. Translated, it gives CASSSPLAGGRDEQFF.

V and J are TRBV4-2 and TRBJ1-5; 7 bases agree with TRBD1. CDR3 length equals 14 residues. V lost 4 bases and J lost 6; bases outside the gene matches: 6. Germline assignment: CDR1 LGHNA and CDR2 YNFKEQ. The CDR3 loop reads CASSPGAGGQPQHF. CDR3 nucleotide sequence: TGTGCCAGCAGCCCGGGGGCAGGGGGTCAGCCCCAGCATTTT.

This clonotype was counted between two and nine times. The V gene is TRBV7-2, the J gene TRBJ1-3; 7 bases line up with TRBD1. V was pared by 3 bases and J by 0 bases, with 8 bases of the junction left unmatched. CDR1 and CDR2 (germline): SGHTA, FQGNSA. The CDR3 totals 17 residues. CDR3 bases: TGTGCCAGCAGCTTCGTACCTACAGGGGCCTCTGGAAACACCATATATTTT. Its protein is CASSFVPTGASGNTIYF.